Below are 23 T cell receptor beta chains sequenced from a single sample in a study of T-cell memory formation after mild COVID-19. TCRdb passed the 5' RACE reads through MiXCR, listing each CDR3 protein once. The sample carries more than 250,000 distinct CDR3 sequences, about a sixth recorded once. Sequenced sample: PBMCs or a T cell subset sorted from them (not recorded which). The receptors were gathered from a young man who had mild COVID-19 (a few samples of this study predate the infection). Cell type and time point are not known.

The V call is TRBV24-1, the J call TRBJ1-2; 8 positions match TRBD1. The CDR3 runs 15 residues. V shed 0 bases, J shed 7 bases, and the junction held 6 bases outside the gene matches. Per the germline V gene, CDR1 is KGHDR and CDR2 is SFDVKD. CDR3 loop: CATSDLHPGGCGYTF. CDR3 nucleotides: TGTGCCACCAGTGATTTGCACCCAGGGGGCTGTGGCTACACCTTC.

As regards this clonotype: Compared with germline, one end of the junction differs, possibly owing to a read error. The chain combines TRBV7-2 with TRBJ2-5; D not certain. Germline values: CDR1 SGHTA, CDR2 FQGNSA. The CDR3 is 15 amino acids. In nucleotides, the CDR3 is TGTGCCAGAAGCTTAGTAAATGTGAGAGAAGAGACCCAGTACTTC. As protein: CARSLVNVREETQYF.

The chain employs TRBV27 and TRBJ2-1; 9 bases match TRBD2. Germline CDR1 and CDR2: MNHEY and SMNVEV (reference sequence). The length of the CDR3 is 15 residues. The V and J ends lost 2 bases and 7 bases, in that order; junction bases with no gene match: 6. In DNA form, the CDR3 reads TGTGCCAGCAGTTTAGCGCGGGGGGGCGGAAATGAGCAGTTCTTC. Its translation is CASSLARGGGNEQFF.

The chain employs TRBV20-1 and TRBJ2-2; D possibly corresponds to TRBD2 (5 bases). Between the trimmed V and J ends, which lost 1 base and 2 bases, there was a span of 14 bases. The CDR3 is 16 amino acids. Germline CDR1 is DFQATT and CDR2 is SNEGSKA (reference sequence). The CDR3 spells CSARGPREVNTGELFF. The CDR3, as DNA: TGCAGTGCTAGAGGCCCTCGGGAAGTTAACACCGGGGAGCTGTTTTTT.

The chain combines TRBV28 with TRBJ2-3; 10 bases agree with TRBD2. In germline, CDR1 is MDHEN, CDR2 SYDVKM. CDR3 size: 16 residues. The V and J ends lost 6 bases and 6 bases, in that order; junction bases with no gene match: 12. CDR3 nucleotide sequence: TGTGCCAGCAGCCCGGGACTAGCGAAACCCACCGATACGCAGTATTTT. Encoded protein: CASSPGLAKPTDTQYF.

This clonotype was seen a handful of times. The chain employs TRBV11-2 and TRBJ2-4; tentatively, D is TRBD1 (6 bases). Germline assignment: CDR1 SGHAT and CDR2 FQNNGV. CDR3 size: 15 residues. Trimming stripped 5 bases from V and 2 bases from J, with 13 bases between. Written as DNA, the CDR3 is TGTGCCAGCAGCCCCCTACAGGGACCCAAAAACATTCAGTACTTC. It yields the protein CASSPLQGPKNIQYF.

This clonotype was recorded at least ten times. One end of the junction varies from germline; a read error may be responsible. This sequence joins TRBV5-1 and TRBJ1-1; perhaps TRBD1 as D (5 bases). Germline V gives CDR1 SGHRS, CDR2 YFSETQ. This CDR3 is built from 13 residues. The CDR3 DNA sequence: TGTGCCAGCAGCTTTACGGGGGGCACTGAAGCTTTCTTT. Protein sequence: CASSFTGGTEAFF.

This clonotype was detected only a few times. The CDR3 nucleotides are TGCAGTGCTAGAGGACAGACAAACTATGGCTACACCTTC. It translates to CSARGQTNYGYTF. The V gene is TRBV20-1, the J gene TRBJ1-2, with TRBD1 as a possible D gene (5 bases). CDR3 size: 13 residues. CDR1 is DFQATT and CDR2 is SNEGSKA in the germline V gene (reference sequence). The V gene lost 1 base and the J gene lost 2 bases, with 8 bases spanning the gap.

The genes are TRBV7-9 and TRBJ1-4; D is undetermined. Germline loops: CDR1 SEHNR, CDR2 FQNEAQ (reference sequence). V was clipped by 3 bases and J by 5 bases, with 4 bases between them. The CDR3 length is 12 residues. This CDR3 reads CASSFWNEKLFF. The CDR3 bases are TGTGCCAGCAGCTTTTGGAATGAAAAACTGTTTTTT.

This clonotype was seen only a few times. The chain has TRBV24-1 and TRBJ1-2; possible D gene TRBD1, 6 bases. Germline loops: CDR1 KGHDR, CDR2 SFDVKD. The CDR3 is 16 amino acids. V was cut by 4 bases and J by 4 bases, with 18 bases left in between. In nucleotides, the CDR3 is TGTGCCACCAGTGAGGGGGGGACACAAAGCCTCTATGGCTACACCTTC. Its translation: CATSEGGTQSLYGYTF.

This clonotype was detected a few times. J is TRBJ1-1 and V is TRBV6-6; D may be TRBD1 (5 bases). Germline loops: CDR1 MNHNY, CDR2 SVGAGI (reference sequence). V lost 2 bases, J lost 5 bases, and 12 bases lay in between. The CDR3 contains 14 residues. CDR3 coding DNA: TGTGCCAGCAGTTACAGGGTACGGGGGACTGAAGCTTTCTTT. This translates into CASSYRVRGTEAFF.

This clonotype was counted many times. The rearrangement uses TRBV6-5 and TRBJ2-3; the match to TRBD2 covers 7 bases. The CDR3 sequence is 15 residues long. From germline, CDR1 is MNHEY and CDR2 SVGAGI. After removal of 0 bases from V and 4 bases from J, the junction contained 4 bases not matched to a gene. This CDR3 reads CASSYSGSGADTQYF. CDR3 nucleotides: TGTGCCAGCAGTTACTCGGGGAGCGGGGCAGATACGCAGTATTTT.

At least ten counts were recorded for this clonotype. The J gene is TRBJ1-6, the V gene TRBV4-3, with TRBD1 as a possible D gene (6 bases). V was pared by 2 bases and J by 8 bases, with 16 bases between. This CDR3 contains 16 residues. From germline, CDR1 is LGHNA and CDR2 YSLEER. CDR3 in DNA: TGCGCCAGCAGCCAAATTCAGGGGCCAAGGGATTCACCCCTCCACTTT. Its protein product is CASSQIQGPRDSPLHF.

This sequence joins TRBV4-3 and TRBJ1-1; D is possibly TRBD1 (5 bases). The CDR3 runs to 13 residues. V lost 4 bases and J lost 6, with 12 bases in between. The germline V gene encodes CDR1 LGHNA and CDR2 YSLEER. Here the CDR3 reads CASSPGGWAEAFF. The CDR3, as DNA: TGCGCCAGCAGCCCCGGGGGGTGGGCTGAAGCTTTCTTT.

This clonotype was counted between two and nine times. CDR3 nucleotide sequence: TGTGCCAGCAGCGAACGGGGCAATGAGCAGTTCTTC. Its translation: CASSERGNEQFF. The chain carries TRBV9 and TRBJ2-1; possible D gene TRBD2, 5 bases. CDR1 and CDR2 from the germline V gene are SGDLS and YYNGEE. The CDR3 extends over 12 amino acids. Between the trimmed V and J ends, which lost 3 bases and 6 bases, there was a span of 7 bases.

This clonotype was found a few times. The chain links TRBV6-2 or TRBV6-3 to TRBJ2-1, with 12 bases aligning to TRBD2. Germline CDR1 and CDR2: MNHEY and SVGEGT. The CDR3 covers 16 residues. V lost 3 bases and J lost 10; bases outside the gene matches: 10. The CDR3 reads CASSYSLAGGPPEQFF. The CDR3 nucleotides read TGTGCCAGCAGTTATTCACTAGCGGGGGGACCTCCGGAGCAGTTCTTC.

This chain uses TRBV4-3 with TRBJ1-1; D may be TRBD1 (5 bases). V dropped 0 bases and J dropped 1 base, with 9 bases sitting between them. The CDR3 runs 15 residues. CDR1 and CDR2 (germline): LGHNA, YSLEER. The CDR3, as DNA: TGCGCCAGCAGCCAAGAAGCAGGGAGGAACACTGAAGCTTTCTTT. Its protein product is CASSQEAGRNTEAFF.

J is TRBJ2-3 and V is TRBV23-1; weak D call: TRBD2 (5 bases). TRBV23-1 is sorted into the ORF group, with uncertain function. The CDR3 sequence is 15 residues long. V gave up 4 bases and J gave up 4 bases, with 15 bases separating them. The CDR3 region is CASSPRPGKPDTQYF. The CDR3 nucleotides read TGCGCCAGCAGTCCGAGGCCGGGGAAGCCAGATACGCAGTATTTT.

This clonotype turned up a few times. The chain's CDR3 is CASSATSRETQYF. The CDR3 coding sequence is TGTGCCAGCAGCGCGACTAGCCGGGAGACCCAGTACTTC. This chain links TRBV3-1 with TRBJ2-5, with 7 positions matching TRBD2. Per the germline V gene, CDR1 is LGHDT and CDR2 is YNNKEL (reference sequence). The CDR3 extends over 13 amino acids. The ends lost 5 bases at V and 5 bases at J; junction bases unmatched: 5.

The chain has TRBV18 and TRBJ1-5; D is ambiguous. V lost 4 bases and J lost 2, with 9 bases in between. There are 14 residues in the CDR3. Per germline, CDR1 KGHSH and CDR2 LQKENI. Here the CDR3 reads CASSRTEGNQPQHF. The CDR3 DNA follows: TGTGCCAGCTCACGGACGGAGGGCAATCAGCCCCAGCATTTT.

The gene calls are TRBV6-2 or TRBV6-3 and TRBJ2-3; the match to TRBD2 covers 10 bases. CDR1 is MNHEY, CDR2 SVGEGT, per germline. The CDR3 spans 16 residues. V shed 0 bases and J 1 base; nucleotides not matched to a gene: 1. CDR3 coding DNA: TGTGCCAGCAGTTACTCGCTAGCGGGGGGCACAGATACGCAGTATTTT. Translating gives CASSYSLAGGTDTQYF.

This CDR3 is CASSLEGLRYQETQYF. The DNA for the CDR3 is TGTGCCAGCAGCTTAGAAGGGCTGCGGTACCAAGAGACCCAGTACTTC. The chain recombines TRBV7-9 with TRBJ2-5, with D hard to call. The CDR3 is 16 amino acids. V lost 1 base to trimming and J lost 0 bases, with 12 bases between them. Germline CDR1 is SEHNR and CDR2 is FQNEAQ (reference sequence). The full variable domain, in which reference TRBV7-9 and TRBJ2-5 provide the parts outside the CDR3, is DTGVSQNPRHKITKRGQNVTFRCDPISEHNRLYWYRQTLGQGPEFLTYFQNEAQLEKSRLLSDRFSAERPKGSFSTLEIQRTEQGDSAMYLCASSLEGLRYQETQYFGPGTRLLVL.

A few counts support this clonotype. J is TRBJ2-5 and V is TRBV19; 13 bases map to TRBD2. This CDR3 comprises 15 residues. Germline V gene sequence: CDR1 LNHDA, CDR2 SQIVND (reference sequence). Trimming removed 10 bases from V and 1 base from J; junction bases left unmatched: 6. The CDR3 spells CATLRTSGGQETQYF. CDR3 DNA sequence: TGTGCCACTTTGAGGACTAGCGGGGGCCAAGAGACCCAGTACTTC.